This TCR beta chain was captured by sequencing in a study of T cells in Graves' hyperthyroidism and ophthalmopathy. This clonotype was seen at least ten times. The CDR3 totals 15 residues. The J segment lost 4 bases and the V segment lost 3 bases, leaving 4 bases of the junction unmatched. Amplified TCR beta CDR3 regions came from RNA transcripts. Initially, a first-round RT-PCR of the TCR CDR3 employed the HTBI primer set. Each CDR3 protein gets one entry after TCRdb re-called the multiplex PCR reads with MiXCR. This table has a few hundred thousand distinct CDR3 sequences, around a quarter appearing once.

This rearrangement joins TRBV12-3 or TRBV12-4 to TRBJ2-3, with 10 bases fitting TRBD2. The receptor was isolated from a man between 50 and 59 years old with Graves' hyperthyroidism. The sequenced sample was blood. DNA of the CDR3: TGTGCCAGCAGTTTCGAGAGCGGGAGGGCAGATACGCAGTATTTT. Translating it yields CASSFESGRADTQYF.